These 27 T cell receptor beta chains originate from one sample sequenced in a study of beta chain features in type 1 diabetes. Their antigens are not known. Points from the study as a whole: Researchers report that Type 1 diabetes patients had moderately but significantly shorter TCRB CDR3s across all four CD4+ subsets.

The entirety of the isolated RNA underwent reverse transcription, so expressed TCRB transcripts were sequenced. Libraries were prepared by immunoSEQ multiplex PCR; TCRdb keeps only in-frame clonotypes and omits some of them. Altogether approximately 50,000 clones are present, less than 55% being singletons, with the ten largest covering more than 1.4%. The sequencing input was Tregs from blood. The receptors derive from a man younger than 40 with type 1 diabetes.

The rearrangement uses TRBV5-4 and TRBJ2-7; TRBD2 agrees at 9 bases. Germline CDR1 reads SGHNT; CDR2 reads YYREEE (reference sequence). This CDR3 has 15 residues. The junction had 3 bases not matched to a gene; V was cut back by 0 bases and J by 2 bases. The CDR3 region is CASSLDSGSAYEQYF. CDR3 in DNA: TGTGCCAGCAGCTTGGATAGCGGGAGTGCCTACGAGCAGTACTTC.

The V call is TRBV4-3, the J call TRBJ2-5; no reliable D call. Deletions cut 4 bases from V and 5 bases from J, with 14 bases between. The CDR3 loop spans 14 amino acids. The germline V gene has CDR1 LGHNA and CDR2 YSLEER. CDR3 residues: CASSLELEMETQYF. CDR3 nucleotides: TGCGCCAGCAGCCTTGAGTTGGAGATGGAGACCCAGTACTTC.

This clone was found a few times. The chain is built from TRBV7-8 and TRBJ2-1; no clear D gene. The CDR3 is 13 residues long. Per germline, CDR1 SGHVS and CDR2 FQNEAQ. V shed 1 base and J shed 8 bases, with 9 bases lying between them. CDR3 in DNA: TGTGCCAGCAGCTTAGTACGAGGCGATGAGCAGTTCTTC. Its translation: CASSLVRGDEQFF.

The rearrangement uses TRBV5-1 and TRBJ2-5; no clear D. Trimming shortened V by 2 bases and J by 3 bases, and 8 bases separated the two germline ends. The length of the CDR3 is 13 residues. Germline CDR1 is SGHRS and CDR2 is YFSETQ. CDR3 bases: TGCGCCAGCAGCTTTCGGGTAGAAGAGACCCAGTACTTC. Translated: CASSFRVEETQYF.

This rearrangement joins TRBV7-2 to TRBJ1-5; no reliable D call. There are 14 residues in the CDR3. CDR1 is SGHTA, CDR2 FQGNSA, per germline. V was shortened by 4 bases and J by 0 bases, with 7 bases between the two germline ends. The DNA of the CDR3 is TGTGCCAGCAGCTGGGAGTATAGCAATCAGCCCCAGCATTTT. It yields the protein CASSWEYSNQPQHF. Full variable domain (remainder filled in from reference TRBV7-2 and TRBJ1-5): GAGVSQSPSNKVTEKGKDVELRCDPISGHTALYWYRQSLGQGLEFLIYFQGNSAPDKSGLPSDRFSAERTGGSVSTLTIQRTQQEDSAVYLCASSWEYSNQPQHFGDGTRLSIL.

The gene calls are TRBV7-3 and TRBJ2-3; 9 bases are shared with TRBD1. V gave up 4 bases and J gave up 1 base; unmatched junction bases: 3. The germline CDR1 and CDR2 sequences are SGHTA and FQGTGA. The CDR3 contains 15 residues. CDR3 in amino acids: CASSSGTGRTDTQYF. CDR3 coding DNA: TGTGCCAGCAGCTCAGGGACAGGGCGCACAGATACGCAGTATTTT.

This clone has just a few counts. This chain joins TRBV19 and TRBJ2-3; no clear D. CDR1 is LNHDA and CDR2 is SQIVND in the germline V gene (reference sequence). Trimming removed 3 bases from V and 6 bases from J, with 10 bases in between. This CDR3 is built from 13 residues. The CDR3 DNA sequence: TGTGCCAGTAGTATCTCCCCCTCGGATACGCAGTATTTT. It translates to CASSISPSDTQYF. Based on the CDR3 plus reference TRBV19 and TRBJ2-3, the full variable domain is DGGITQSPKYLFRKEGQNVTLSCEQNLNHDAMYWYRQDPGQGLRLIYYSQIVNDFQKGDIAEGYSVSREKKESFPLTVTSAQKNPTAFYLCASSISPSDTQYFGPGTRLTVL.

Only a few counts were recorded for this clone. This chain connects TRBV7-9 to TRBJ1-1, with no clear D. This CDR3 spans 15 amino acids. The V and J ends lost 5 bases and 0 bases respectively, with 13 bases between them. Germline V gene lookup returns CDR1 SEHNR and CDR2 FQNEAQ (reference sequence). CDR3 loop: CASSPRRQLNTEAFF. The DNA of the CDR3 is TGTGCCAGCAGCCCGAGGCGGCAGCTGAACACTGAAGCTTTCTTT.

This chain joins TRBV6-4 and TRBJ2-7; 11 bases agree with TRBD2. The CDR3 extends over 15 amino acids. In germline, CDR1 is MRHNA, CDR2 SNTAGT. The V gene end was trimmed by 3 bases and the J gene end by 3 bases; junction bases not matched to a gene: 4. The CDR3 reads CASSEGTSGGYEQYF. CDR3 in DNA: TGTGCCAGCAGTGAGGGGACTAGCGGAGGCTACGAGCAGTACTTC.

The V gene is TRBV10-3, the J gene TRBJ1-1, with D perhaps matching TRBD1 (6 bases). The CDR3 extends over 14 amino acids. V lost 8 bases to trimming and J lost 1 base, with 14 bases between them. The germline gives CDR1 ENHRY, CDR2 SYGVKD. This CDR3 is CAIAQGKGNTEAFF. In DNA, the CDR3 is TGTGCCATCGCACAGGGAAAGGGGAACACTGAAGCTTTCTTT.

This clone has more than one count but fewer than ten. V and J are TRBV7-2 and TRBJ1-1; no clear D gene. The germline CDR1 and CDR2 sequences are SGHTA and FQGNSA. Trimming stripped 1 base from V and 4 bases from J, with 13 bases between. CDR3 length: 15 residues. The CDR3: CASSLDRMRATEAFF. The DNA of the CDR3 is TGTGCCAGCAGCTTAGATCGCATGAGGGCCACTGAAGCTTTCTTT.

This clone was recorded only once. The J gene is TRBJ1-3, the V gene TRBV27; TRBD1 matches 9 bases. From germline, CDR1 is MNHEY and CDR2 SMNVEV (reference sequence). The CDR3 consists of 17 residues. With 6 bases clipped from V and 2 bases from J, the junction kept 11 bases outside the gene matches. The CDR3 loop reads CASSPAPGQGTGNTIYF. CDR3 DNA sequence: TGTGCCAGCAGCCCCGCGCCGGGACAGGGTACTGGAAACACCATATATTTT.

This clone was observed once. Here the CDR3 reads CAWSPRSGWTYEQYF. CDR3 in DNA: TGTGCCTGGAGCCCCCGCAGCGGGTGGACCTACGAGCAGTACTTC. This chain connects TRBV30 to TRBJ2-7, with D possibly TRBD2 on 6 matching bases. Trimming pared 3 bases from V and 2 bases from J, leaving 17 bases between. Germline CDR1 and CDR2: GTSNPN and SVGIG (reference sequence). The CDR3 has 15 amino acids.

This chain connects TRBV5-5 to TRBJ1-5; 11 nucleotides line up with TRBD1. This CDR3 has 15 residues. Germline lookup yields CDR1 SGHKS and CDR2 YYEKEE (reference sequence). After removal of 5 bases from V and 4 bases from J, the junction contained 5 bases not matched to a gene. CDR3 nucleotide sequence: TGTGCCAGCAGGGCGGGACAGGGGGGGAATCAGCCCCAGCATTTT. Its protein is CASRAGQGGNQPQHF.

The V and J genes are TRBV2 and TRBJ2-7; D call uncertain. This CDR3 has 11 amino acids. CDR1 is SNHLY, CDR2 FYNNEI, per germline. V was clipped by 3 bases and J by 9 bases, with 9 bases between them. The CDR3, as DNA: TGTGCCAGCAGTGACAGGTTCGGGCAGTACTTC. Translated, it gives CASSDRFGQYF.

This clone was observed a handful of times. The chain employs TRBV7-6 and TRBJ2-7, with a possible D match to TRBD1 (6 bases). The CDR3 spans 15 residues. Germline CDR1 reads SGHVS; CDR2 reads FNYEAQ. The V and J ends lost 4 bases and 7 bases respectively, with 20 bases between them. The CDR3 reads CASSSGLQGTWEQYF. The CDR3 region has the DNA TGTGCCAGCAGCTCTGGTCTACAGGGTACTTGGGAGCAGTACTTC.

The chain has TRBV9 and TRBJ1-2, with 10 bases that match TRBD1. Unmatched junction bases numbered 10, after V lost 2 bases and J lost 6 bases. CDR3 length equals 16 residues. In germline, CDR1 is SGDLS, CDR2 YYNGEE. The CDR3 here is CASSVFQATGGDGYTF. The CDR3 DNA follows: TGTGCCAGCAGCGTTTTCCAGGCGACAGGGGGCGATGGCTACACCTTC.

This chain links TRBV25-1 with TRBJ2-5; 7 nucleotides line up with TRBD1. CDR3 size: 16 residues. Germline CDR1 is MGHDK and CDR2 is SYGVNS. V shed 1 base, J shed 0 bases, and the junction held 5 bases outside the gene matches. DNA of the CDR3: TGTGCCAGCAGTGAATTCACAGGGGCCAACCAAGAGACCCAGTACTTC. Protein product: CASSEFTGANQETQYF.

In its sample, this clone was seen many times. The V call is TRBV7-8, the J call TRBJ2-1, with TRBD2 matching 8 bases. The CDR3 runs to 13 residues. CDR1 and CDR2 from the germline V gene are SGHVS and FQNEAQ. Losses at the gene ends were 3 bases for V and 9 bases for J; bases not matched to a gene: 4. The CDR3 DNA sequence: TGTGCCAGCAGCTTCGGGGGGGCGGGTGAGCAGTTCTTC. Residues: CASSFGGAGEQFF.

This clone was recorded a few times. The chain recombines TRBV18 with TRBJ2-5, with 10 nucleotides matching TRBD1. This CDR3 comprises 15 residues. CDR1 and CDR2 (germline): KGHSH, LQKENI. V gave up 3 bases and J gave up 2 bases; unmatched junction bases: 3. CDR3 nucleotide sequence: TGTGCCAGCTCACCTCGGGACAGGGGTCAAGAGACCCAGTACTTC. Translating gives CASSPRDRGQETQYF.

This chain joins TRBV28 and TRBJ1-1, with D maybe TRBD1 (6 bases). This CDR3 comprises 15 residues. Germline loops: CDR1 MDHEN, CDR2 SYDVKM. V lost 3 bases to trimming and J lost 5 bases, with 16 bases between them. DNA of the CDR3: TGTGCCAGCAGTTTCCATGGCAGGGGAAAAACTGAAGCTTTCTTT. This gives the protein CASSFHGRGKTEAFF.

The count of this clone is one. The genes are TRBV5-1 and TRBJ2-7; tentative D call: TRBD2 (6 bases). The V gene's germline CDR1 is SGHRS and CDR2 YFSETQ. The CDR3 contains 16 residues. The V end was cut by 0 bases, the J end by 0 bases, with 13 bases between. The CDR3 loop is CASSLDPSVSSYEQYF. Here the CDR3 DNA reads TGCGCCAGCAGCTTGGATCCTAGCGTGAGCTCCTACGAGCAGTACTTC.

This clone was recorded a few times. The chain employs TRBV6-5 and TRBJ2-1; TRBD2 might be the D (6 bases). V was trimmed by 2 bases and J by 0 bases, leaving 8 bases between them. Germline V gene data show CDR1 as MNHEY and CDR2 as SVGAGI. The CDR3 is 15 residues long. The CDR3 region has the DNA TGTGCCAGCAGTTACACGGGAGTCTCCTACAATGAGCAGTTCTTC. It is translated as CASSYTGVSYNEQFF.

V gene TRBV28 combines with J gene TRBJ2-5; D is perhaps TRBD2 (6 bases). V was cut by 2 bases and J by 4 bases, with 14 bases left in between. The CDR3 runs 15 residues. Germline V gene sequence: CDR1 MDHEN, CDR2 SYDVKM. The CDR3: CASSLRAGRRETQYF. The CDR3 region has the DNA TGTGCCAGCAGTTTACGGGCGGGGCGGAGAGAGACCCAGTACTTC.

The chain carries TRBV23-1 and TRBJ1-3; 9 nucleotides align to TRBD1. TRBV23-1 is marked as an open reading frame, function uncertain. The ends lost 2 bases at V and 0 bases at J; junction bases unmatched: 5. The CDR3 spans 17 residues. CDR3 nucleotide sequence: TGCGCCAGCAGTCAACCGGGACAGGGAAGCTCTGGAAACACCATATATTTT. Protein product: CASSQPGQGSSGNTIYF.

This sequence joins TRBV7-8 and TRBJ2-7; D perhaps matches TRBD1 (6 bases). This CDR3 is 11 amino acids long. V dropped 8 bases and J dropped 2 bases, with 7 bases sitting between them. From germline, CDR1 is SGHVS and CDR2 FQNEAQ. The CDR3 DNA is TGTGCCAGCGGGACAACCTACGAGCAGTACTTC. Encoded protein: CASGTTYEQYF. The full variable domain, in which reference TRBV7-8 and TRBJ2-7 provide the parts outside the CDR3, is GAGVSQSPRYKVAKRGQDVALRCDPISGHVSLFWYQQALGQGPEFLTYFQNEAQLDKSGLPSDRFFAERPEGSVSTLKIQRTQQEDSAVYLCASGTTYEQYFGPGTRLTVT.

The table lists this clone with a few counts. The J gene is TRBJ2-5, the V gene TRBV28, with 10 bases matching TRBD2. The V and J ends lost 6 bases and 3 bases, in that order; junction bases with no gene match: 4. CDR3 size: 14 residues. CDR1 and CDR2 from the germline V gene are MDHEN and SYDVKM. In nucleotides, the CDR3 is TGTGCCAGCAGCCTAGCGGGGGACAAAGAGACCCAGTACTTC. As protein: CASSLAGDKETQYF.